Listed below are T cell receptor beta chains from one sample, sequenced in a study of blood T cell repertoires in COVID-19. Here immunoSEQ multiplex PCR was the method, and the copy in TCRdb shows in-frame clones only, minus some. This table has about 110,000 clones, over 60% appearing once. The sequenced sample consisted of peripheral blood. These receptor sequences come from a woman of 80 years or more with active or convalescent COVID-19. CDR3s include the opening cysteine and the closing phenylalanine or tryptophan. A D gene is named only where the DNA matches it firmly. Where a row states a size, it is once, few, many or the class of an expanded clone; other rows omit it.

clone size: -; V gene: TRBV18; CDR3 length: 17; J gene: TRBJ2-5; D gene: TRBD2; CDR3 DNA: TGTGCCAGCTCACTGGGACTAGCGGGCCTCGGGAAAGAGACCCAGTACTTC; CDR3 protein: CASSLGLAGLGKETQYF
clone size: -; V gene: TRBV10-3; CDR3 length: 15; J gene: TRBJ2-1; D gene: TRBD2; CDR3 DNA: TGTGCCATCAGTGAGGGGCTAGCGGGAGCTTATGAGCAGTTCTTC; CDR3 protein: CAISEGLAGAYEQFF
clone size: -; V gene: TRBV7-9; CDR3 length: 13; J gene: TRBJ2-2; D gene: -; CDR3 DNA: TGTGCCAGCAGCTTAATCCAGACCGGGGAGCTGTTTTTT; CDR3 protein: CASSLIQTGELFF
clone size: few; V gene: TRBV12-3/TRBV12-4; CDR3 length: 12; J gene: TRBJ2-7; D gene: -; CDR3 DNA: TGTGCCAGCAGTTTACTCAGCTACGAGCAGTACTTC; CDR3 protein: CASSLLSYEQYF
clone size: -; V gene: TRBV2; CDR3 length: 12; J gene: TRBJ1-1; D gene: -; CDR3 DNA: TGTGCCAGACAGGGTCCGAACACTGAAGCTTTCTTT; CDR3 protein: CARQGPNTEAFF
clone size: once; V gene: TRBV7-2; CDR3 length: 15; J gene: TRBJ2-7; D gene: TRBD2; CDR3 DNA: TGTGCCAGCAGCGACCAAACTAGCGGCTATTACGAGCAGTACTTC; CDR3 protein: CASSDQTSGYYEQYF
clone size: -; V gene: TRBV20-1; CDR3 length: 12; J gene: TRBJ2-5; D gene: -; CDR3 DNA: TGCAGTGCTAGTGGAGACCAAGAGACCCAGTACTTC; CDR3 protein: CSASGDQETQYF
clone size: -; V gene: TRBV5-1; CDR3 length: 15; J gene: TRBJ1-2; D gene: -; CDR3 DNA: TGCGCCAGCAGCTTTCGACAGGCAGCTAACTATGGCTACACCTTC; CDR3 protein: CASSFRQAANYGYTF
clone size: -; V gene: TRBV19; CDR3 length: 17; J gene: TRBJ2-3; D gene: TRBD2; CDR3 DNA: TGTGCCAGTAGTATGTACGGCGTCAGCGGGAGGACAGATACGCAGTATTTT; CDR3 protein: CASSMYGVSGRTDTQYF
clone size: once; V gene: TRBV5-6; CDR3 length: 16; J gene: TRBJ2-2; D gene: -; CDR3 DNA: TGTGCCAGCAGCTTGCGAGAGAGGGCTTACACCGGGGAGCTGTTTTTT; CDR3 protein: CASSLRERAYTGELFF
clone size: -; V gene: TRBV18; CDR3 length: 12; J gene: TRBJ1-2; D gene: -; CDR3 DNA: TGTGCCAGCTCACCATCGGGGTGGGGCTACACCTTC; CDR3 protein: CASSPSGWGYTF
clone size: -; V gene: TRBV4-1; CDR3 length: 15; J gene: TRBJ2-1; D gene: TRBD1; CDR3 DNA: TGCGCCAGCAGCCAGACAGGGTCCCTCCACAATGAGCAGTTCTTC; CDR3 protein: CASSQTGSLHNEQFF
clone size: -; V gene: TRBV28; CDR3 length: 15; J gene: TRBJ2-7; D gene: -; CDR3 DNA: TGTGCCAGCCAAGAAACCGGCAGTGGCTCGCGGGAGCAGTACTTC; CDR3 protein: CASQETGSGSREQYF
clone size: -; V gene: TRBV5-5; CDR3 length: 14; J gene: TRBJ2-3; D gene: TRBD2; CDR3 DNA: TGTGCCAGCAGCTATAGCGGGAGGGCCAATACGCAGTATTTT; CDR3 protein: CASSYSGRANTQYF
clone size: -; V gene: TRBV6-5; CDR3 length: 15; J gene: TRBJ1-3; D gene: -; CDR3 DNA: TGTGCCAGCAGTTGGATCGGGGGGACAGGAAACACCATATATTTT; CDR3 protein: CASSWIGGTGNTIYF
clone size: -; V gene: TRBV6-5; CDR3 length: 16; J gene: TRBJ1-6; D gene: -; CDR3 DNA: TGTGCCAGCAGTTACGAGTGGGGGCTGGGGAATTCACCCCTCCACTTT; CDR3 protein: CASSYEWGLGNSPLHF
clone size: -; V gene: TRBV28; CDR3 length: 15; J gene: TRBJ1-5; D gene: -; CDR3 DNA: TGTGCCAGCAGGGAAGGGGGACTAGGCAATCAGCCCCAGCATTTT; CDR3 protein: CASREGGLGNQPQHF
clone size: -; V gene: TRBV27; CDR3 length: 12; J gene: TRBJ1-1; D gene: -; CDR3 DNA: TGTGCCAGCAGTCAGGGCAACACTGAAGCTTTCTTT; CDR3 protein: CASSQGNTEAFF
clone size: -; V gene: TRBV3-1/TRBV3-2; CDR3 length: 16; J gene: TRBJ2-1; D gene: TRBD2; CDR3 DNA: TGTGCCAGCAGCCATACGGCGGGAGGGCCCTACAATGAGCAGTTCTTC; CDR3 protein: CASSHTAGGPYNEQFF
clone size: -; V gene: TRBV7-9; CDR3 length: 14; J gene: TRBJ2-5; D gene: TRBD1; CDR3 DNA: TGTGCCAGCAGCCACACAGGGGGGTCAGAGACCCAGTACTTC; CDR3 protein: CASSHTGGSETQYF
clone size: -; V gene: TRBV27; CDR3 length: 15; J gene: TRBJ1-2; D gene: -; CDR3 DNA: TGTGCCAGCAGTAAAGAACAGGGTTGGGGGTATGGCTACACCTTC; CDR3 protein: CASSKEQGWGYGYTF
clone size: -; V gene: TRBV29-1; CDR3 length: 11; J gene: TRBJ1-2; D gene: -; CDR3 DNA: TGCAGCGTTGGCGAGAACTATGGCTACACCTTC; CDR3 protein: CSVGENYGYTF
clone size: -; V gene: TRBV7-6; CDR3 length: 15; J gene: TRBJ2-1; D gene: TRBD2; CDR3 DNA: TGTGCCAGCAGCTTAGCAAGGAGCGGGAACAGTGAGCAGTTCTTC; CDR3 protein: CASSLARSGNSEQFF
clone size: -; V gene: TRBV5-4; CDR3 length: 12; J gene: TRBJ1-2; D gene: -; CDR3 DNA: TGTGCCAGCAGCTCCTGGCTTAAGAGCTACACCTTC; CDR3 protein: CASSSWLKSYTF
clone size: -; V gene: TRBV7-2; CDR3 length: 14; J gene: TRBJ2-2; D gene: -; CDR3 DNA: TGTGCCAGCAGCTATGACAGGAACACCGGGGAGCTGTTTTTT; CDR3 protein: CASSYDRNTGELFF
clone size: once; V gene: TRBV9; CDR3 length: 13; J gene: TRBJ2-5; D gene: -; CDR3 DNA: TGTGCCAGCAGCGTTGGCCAGGTAGAGACCCAGTACTTC; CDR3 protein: CASSVGQVETQYF
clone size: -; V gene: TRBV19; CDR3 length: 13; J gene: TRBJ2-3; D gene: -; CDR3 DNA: TGTGCCAGTAATGAACAGGGCACAGATACGCAGTATTTT; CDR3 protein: CASNEQGTDTQYF
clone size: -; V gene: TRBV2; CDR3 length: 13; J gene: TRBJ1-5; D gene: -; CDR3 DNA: TGTGCCACCTCGGAGAATAGCAATCAGCCCCAGCATTTT; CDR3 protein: CATSENSNQPQHF
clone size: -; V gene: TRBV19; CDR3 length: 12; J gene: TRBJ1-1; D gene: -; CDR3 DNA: TGTGCCAGTAGTATTGCACAGGGTAAAGCTTTCTTT; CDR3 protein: CASSIAQGKAFF
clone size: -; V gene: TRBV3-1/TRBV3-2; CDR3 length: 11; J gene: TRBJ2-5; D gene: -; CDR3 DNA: TGTGCCAGCACCCATACGGGGACCCAGTACTTC; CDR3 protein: CASTHTGTQYF
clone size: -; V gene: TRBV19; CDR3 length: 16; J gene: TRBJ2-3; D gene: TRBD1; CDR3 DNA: TGTGCCAGTAGTACCCGGGACAGGGGGTGGACAGATACGCAGTATTTT; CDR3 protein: CASSTRDRGWTDTQYF
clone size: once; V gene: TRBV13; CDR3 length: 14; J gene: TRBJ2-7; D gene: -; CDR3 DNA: TGTGCCAGCAGCTTAAGAGAAGGGGTGGACGAGCAGTACTTC; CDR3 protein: CASSLREGVDEQYF
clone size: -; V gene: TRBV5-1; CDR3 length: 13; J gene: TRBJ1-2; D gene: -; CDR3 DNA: TGCGCCAGCAGCTTCCAGGGAAACTATGGCTACACCTTC; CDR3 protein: CASSFQGNYGYTF
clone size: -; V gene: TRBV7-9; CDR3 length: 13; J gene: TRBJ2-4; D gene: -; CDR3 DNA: TGTGCCAGCAGCCAGGCAGCCAAAAACATTCAGTACTTC; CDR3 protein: CASSQAAKNIQYF
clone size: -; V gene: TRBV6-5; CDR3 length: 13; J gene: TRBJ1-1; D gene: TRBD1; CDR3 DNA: TGTGCCAGCAGTTACGACGACAGGGCCGAAGCTTTCTTT; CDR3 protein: CASSYDDRAEAFF
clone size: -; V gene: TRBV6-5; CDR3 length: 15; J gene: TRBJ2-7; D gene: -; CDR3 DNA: TGTGCCAGCAGTTACTCGTGGGAGAGGGTTTACGAGCAGTACTTC; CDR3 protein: CASSYSWERVYEQYF
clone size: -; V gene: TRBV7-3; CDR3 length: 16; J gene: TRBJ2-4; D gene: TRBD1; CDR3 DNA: TGTGCCAGCAGCTTATACAAGACAGGGGGTCAAAACATTCAGTACTTC; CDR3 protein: CASSLYKTGGQNIQYF
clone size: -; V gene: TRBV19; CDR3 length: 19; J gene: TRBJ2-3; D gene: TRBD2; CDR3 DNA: TGTGCCACCGACAATAACCTTGCGGGAGATATTGGCGGCACAGATACGCAGTATTTT; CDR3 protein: CATDNNLAGDIGGTDTQYF
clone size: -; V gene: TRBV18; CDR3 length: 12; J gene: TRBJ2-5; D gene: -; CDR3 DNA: TGTGCCAGCTCACCACTCGAAGAGACCCAGTACTTC; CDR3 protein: CASSPLEETQYF
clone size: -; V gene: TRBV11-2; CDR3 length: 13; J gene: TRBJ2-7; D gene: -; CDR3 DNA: TGTGCCAGCAGCTTTGGACAGAATAGCGAGCAGTACTTC; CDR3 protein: CASSFGQNSEQYF
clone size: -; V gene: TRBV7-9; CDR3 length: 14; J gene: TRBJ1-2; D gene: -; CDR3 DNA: TGTGCCAGCAGCCTACGGGCAGGGAACTATGGCTACACCTTC; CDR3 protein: CASSLRAGNYGYTF
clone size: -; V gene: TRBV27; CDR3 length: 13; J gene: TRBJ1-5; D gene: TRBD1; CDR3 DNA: TGTGCCAGCGGTCGACAGGGGTATCAGCCCCAGCATTTT; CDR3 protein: CASGRQGYQPQHF
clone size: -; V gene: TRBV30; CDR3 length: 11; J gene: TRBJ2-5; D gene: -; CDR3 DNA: TGTGCCTGGAGTTTACAAGAGACCCAGTACTTC; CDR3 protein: CAWSLQETQYF
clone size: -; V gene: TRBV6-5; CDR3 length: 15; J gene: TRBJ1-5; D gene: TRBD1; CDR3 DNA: TGTGCCAGCAGTTACGGAAGGGGGCGCGATCAGCCCCAGCATTTT; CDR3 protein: CASSYGRGRDQPQHF
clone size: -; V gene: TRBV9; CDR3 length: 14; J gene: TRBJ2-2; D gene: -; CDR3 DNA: TGTGCCAGCAGCGGGCGGACGAACACCGGGGAGCTGTTTTTT; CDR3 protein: CASSGRTNTGELFF
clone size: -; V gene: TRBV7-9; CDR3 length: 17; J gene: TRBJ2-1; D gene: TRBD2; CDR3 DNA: TGTGCCAGCAGCCTAGGGACTAGCGGCGGAAACTACAATGAGCAGTTCTTC; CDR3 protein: CASSLGTSGGNYNEQFF
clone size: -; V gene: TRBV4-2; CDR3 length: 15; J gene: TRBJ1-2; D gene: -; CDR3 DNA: TGTGCCAGCAGCCAAGAAGCGGGGAGGGCATATGGCTACACCTTC; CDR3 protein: CASSQEAGRAYGYTF
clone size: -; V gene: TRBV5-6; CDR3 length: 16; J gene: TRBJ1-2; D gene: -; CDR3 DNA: TGTGCCAGCAGCTCCGCCGGGACGGGGGAGTCCTATGGCTACACCTTC; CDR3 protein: CASSSAGTGESYGYTF
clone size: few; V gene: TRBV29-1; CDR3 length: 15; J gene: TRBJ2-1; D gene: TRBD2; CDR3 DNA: TGCAGCGTCGGTTTGACTAGCGGTAGTGATAATGAGCAGTTCTTC; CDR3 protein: CSVGLTSGSDNEQFF
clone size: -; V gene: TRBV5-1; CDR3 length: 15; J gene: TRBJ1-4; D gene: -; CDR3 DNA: TGCGCCAGCAGCTTGATACAGGCAACTAATGAAAAACTGTTTTTT; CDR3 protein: CASSLIQATNEKLFF
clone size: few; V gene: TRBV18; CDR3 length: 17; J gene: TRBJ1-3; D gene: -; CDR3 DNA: TGTGCCAGCTCATCGTCCGGCAGGGCCTACTCTGGAAACACCATATATTTT; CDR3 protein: CASSSSGRAYSGNTIYF
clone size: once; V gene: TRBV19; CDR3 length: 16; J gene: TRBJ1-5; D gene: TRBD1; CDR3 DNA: TGTGCCAGTAGTTCCCTGTGGACAGGGGGTAATCAGCCCCAGCATTTT; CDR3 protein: CASSSLWTGGNQPQHF
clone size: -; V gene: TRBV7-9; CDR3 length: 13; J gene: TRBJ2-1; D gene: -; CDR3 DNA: TGTGCCAGCAGCTTAGGGGGCGTCAATGAGCAGTTCTTC; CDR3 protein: CASSLGGVNEQFF